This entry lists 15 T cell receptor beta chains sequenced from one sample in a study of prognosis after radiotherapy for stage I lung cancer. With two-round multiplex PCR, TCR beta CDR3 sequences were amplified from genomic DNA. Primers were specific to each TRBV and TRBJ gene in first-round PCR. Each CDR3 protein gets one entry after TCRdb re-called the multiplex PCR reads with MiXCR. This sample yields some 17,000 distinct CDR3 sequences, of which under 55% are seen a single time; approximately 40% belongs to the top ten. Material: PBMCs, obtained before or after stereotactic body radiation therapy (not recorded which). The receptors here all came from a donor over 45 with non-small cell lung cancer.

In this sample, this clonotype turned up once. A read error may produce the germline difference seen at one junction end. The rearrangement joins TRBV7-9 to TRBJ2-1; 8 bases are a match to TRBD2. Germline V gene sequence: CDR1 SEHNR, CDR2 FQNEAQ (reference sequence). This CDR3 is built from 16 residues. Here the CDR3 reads CASSFIAGTSYNEQFF. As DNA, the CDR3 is TGCGCCAGCAGCTTTATAGCGGGAACGAGCTACAATGAGCAGTTCTTC.

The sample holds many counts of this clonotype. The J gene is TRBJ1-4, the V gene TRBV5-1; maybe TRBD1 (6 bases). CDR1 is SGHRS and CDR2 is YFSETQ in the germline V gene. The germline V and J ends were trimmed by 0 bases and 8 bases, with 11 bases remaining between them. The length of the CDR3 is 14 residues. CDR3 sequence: CASSLEGGLEKLFF. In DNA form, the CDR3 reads TGCGCCAGCAGCTTGGAGGGGGGACTCGAAAAACTGTTTTTT.

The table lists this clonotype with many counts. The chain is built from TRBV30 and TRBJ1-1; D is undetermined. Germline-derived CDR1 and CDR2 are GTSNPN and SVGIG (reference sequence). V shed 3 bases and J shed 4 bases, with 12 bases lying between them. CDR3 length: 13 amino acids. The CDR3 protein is CAWRTPMGTEAFF. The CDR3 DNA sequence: TGTGCCTGGAGGACTCCTATGGGCACTGAAGCTTTCTTT.

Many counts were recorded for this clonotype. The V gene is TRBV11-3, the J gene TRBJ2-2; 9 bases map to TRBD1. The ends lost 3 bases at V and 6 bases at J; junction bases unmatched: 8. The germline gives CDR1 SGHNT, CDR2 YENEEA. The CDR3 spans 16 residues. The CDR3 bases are TGTGCCAGCAGCTTGTGGGGACAGGGTAAATCCGGGGAGCTGTTTTTT. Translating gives CASSLWGQGKSGELFF.

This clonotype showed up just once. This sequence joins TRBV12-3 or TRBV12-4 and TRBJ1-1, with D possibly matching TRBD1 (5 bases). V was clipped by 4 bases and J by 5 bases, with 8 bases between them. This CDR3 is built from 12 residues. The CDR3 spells CASSSGGTEAFF. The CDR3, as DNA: TGTGCCAGCAGTTCGGGGGGAACTGAAGCTTTCTTT.

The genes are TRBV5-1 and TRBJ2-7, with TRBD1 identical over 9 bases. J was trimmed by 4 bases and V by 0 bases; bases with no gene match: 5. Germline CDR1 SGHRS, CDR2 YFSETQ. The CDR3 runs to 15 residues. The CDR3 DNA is TGCGCCAGCAGCTTGGAAGGGACAGGGACGTACGAGCAGTACTTC. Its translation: CASSLEGTGTYEQYF.

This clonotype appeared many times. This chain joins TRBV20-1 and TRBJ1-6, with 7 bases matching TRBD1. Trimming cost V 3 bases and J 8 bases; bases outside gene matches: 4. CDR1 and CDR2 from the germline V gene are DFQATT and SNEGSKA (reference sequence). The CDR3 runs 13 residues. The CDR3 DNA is TGCAGTGCTAGGGGAACAGGGGATTCACCCCTCCACTTT. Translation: CSARGTGDSPLHF.

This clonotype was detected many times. Here the CDR3 DNA reads TGCGCCAGCAGCGACAGAACCTACGAGCAGTACTTC. It specifies CASSDRTYEQYF. This rearrangement joins TRBV10-2 to TRBJ2-7; D is perhaps TRBD1 (5 bases). Germline-derived CDR1 and CDR2 are WSHSY and SAAADI. The length of the CDR3 is 12 residues. Trimming cost V 6 bases and J 2 bases, with 8 bases left between them.

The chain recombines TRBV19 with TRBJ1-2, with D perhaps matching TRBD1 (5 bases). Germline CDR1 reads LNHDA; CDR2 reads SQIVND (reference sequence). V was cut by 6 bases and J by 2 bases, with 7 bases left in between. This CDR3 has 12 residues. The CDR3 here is CASRWGNYGYTF. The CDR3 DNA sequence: TGTGCCAGTAGGTGGGGGAACTATGGCTACACCTTC.

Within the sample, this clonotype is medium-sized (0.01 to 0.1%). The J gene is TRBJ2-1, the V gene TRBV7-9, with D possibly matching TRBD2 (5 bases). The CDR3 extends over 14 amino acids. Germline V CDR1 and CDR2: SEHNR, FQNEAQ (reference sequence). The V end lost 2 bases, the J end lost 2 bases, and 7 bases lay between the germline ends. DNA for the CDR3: TGTGCCAGCAGCTTAACTAGTACCTACAATGAGCAGTTCTTC. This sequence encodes CASSLTSTYNEQFF.

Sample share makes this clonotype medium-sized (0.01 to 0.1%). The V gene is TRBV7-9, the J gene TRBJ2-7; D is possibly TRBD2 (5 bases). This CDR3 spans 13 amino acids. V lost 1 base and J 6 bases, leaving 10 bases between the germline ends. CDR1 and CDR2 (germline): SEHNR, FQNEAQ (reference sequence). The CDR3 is CASSLGGAFEQYF. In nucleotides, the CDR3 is TGTGCCAGCAGCTTAGGGGGAGCGTTCGAGCAGTACTTC.

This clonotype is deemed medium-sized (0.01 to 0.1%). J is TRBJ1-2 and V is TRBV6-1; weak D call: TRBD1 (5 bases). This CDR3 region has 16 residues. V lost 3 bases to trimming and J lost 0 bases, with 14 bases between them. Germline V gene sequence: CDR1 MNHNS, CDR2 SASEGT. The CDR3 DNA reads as TGTGCCAGCAGTGACTCCGCTAGGGGCACTAACTATGGCTACACCTTC. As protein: CASSDSARGTNYGYTF.

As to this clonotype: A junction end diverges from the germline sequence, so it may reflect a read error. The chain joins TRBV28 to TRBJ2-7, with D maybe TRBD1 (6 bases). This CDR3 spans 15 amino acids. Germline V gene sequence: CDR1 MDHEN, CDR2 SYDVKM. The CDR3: CSSKTVGHFDYEQYF. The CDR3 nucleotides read TGTTCCAGCAAGACAGTGGGACATTTTGACTACGAGCAGTACTTC.

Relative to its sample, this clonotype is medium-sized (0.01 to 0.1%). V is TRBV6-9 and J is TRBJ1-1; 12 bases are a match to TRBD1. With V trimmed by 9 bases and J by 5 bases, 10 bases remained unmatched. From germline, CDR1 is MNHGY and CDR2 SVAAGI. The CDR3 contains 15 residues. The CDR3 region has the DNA TGTGCCAGTGCAGATCCGGGACAGGGGGCGACTGAAGCTTTCTTT. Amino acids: CASADPGQGATEAFF.

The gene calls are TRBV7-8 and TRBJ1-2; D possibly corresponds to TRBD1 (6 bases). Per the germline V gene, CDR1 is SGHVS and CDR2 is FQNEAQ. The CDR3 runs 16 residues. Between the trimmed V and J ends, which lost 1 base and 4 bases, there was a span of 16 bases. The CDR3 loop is CASSLGIGQYSYGYTF. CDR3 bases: TGTGCCAGCAGCTTAGGTATAGGACAGTACAGCTATGGCTACACCTTC. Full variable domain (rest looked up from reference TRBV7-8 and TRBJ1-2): GAGVSQSPRYKVAKRGQDVALRCDPISGHVSLFWYQQALGQGPEFLTYFQNEAQLDKSGLPSDRFFAERPEGSVSTLKIQRTQQEDSAVYLCASSLGIGQYSYGYTFGSGTRLTVV.